The 7 T cell receptor beta chains below come from one sample, sequenced in a study of OX40 agonist ivuxolimab in advanced cancers. Clones were read by immunoSEQ multiplex PCR, and TCRdb kept only the in-frame ones, dropping some. The data hold tens of thousands of clones, with roughly 80% observed a single time. The specimen comprised CD4+ or CD8+ T cells sorted from blood, sampled in a trial of the OX40 agonist ivuxolimab. The origin of the receptors is an adult with an advanced solid tumor such as melanoma, head and neck, liver or kidney cancer.

V and J are TRBV5-4 and TRBJ1-1, with a possible D match to TRBD1 (6 bases). The V gene's germline CDR1 is SGHNT and CDR2 YYREEE (reference sequence). The CDR3 is 17 residues long. Trimming took 5 bases from V and 0 from J, leaving 20 bases between them. The CDR3: CASSGSAGVEVNTEAFF. The CDR3 coding sequence is TGTGCCAGCAGTGGTTCGGCAGGGGTTGAGGTGAACACTGAAGCTTTCTTT.

The gene calls are TRBV6-1 and TRBJ2-1; 10 bases match TRBD2. The CDR3 is 17 residues long. V shed 4 bases, J shed 4 bases, and the junction held 10 bases outside the gene matches. Germline CDR1 reads MNHNS; CDR2 reads SASEGT. For the CDR3, the DNA is TGTGCCAGCAGTGGATACGCCGGGACTAGCGCATACAATGAGCAGTTCTTC. Residues: CASSGYAGTSAYNEQFF.

The chain employs TRBV7-9 and TRBJ2-7; 14 positions agree with TRBD2. This CDR3 comprises 15 residues. The germline V gene has CDR1 SEHNR and CDR2 FQNEAQ (reference sequence). V trimming: 5 bases; J trimming: 5 bases; junction bases outside the gene matches: 5. DNA for the CDR3: TGTGCCAGCAGCCCACAGGGACTAGCGGGAGACGAGCAGTACTTC. This translates into CASSPQGLAGDEQYF.

The chain combines TRBV6-5 with TRBJ2-7, with a weak D call TRBD1 (6 bases). The germline gives CDR1 MNHEY, CDR2 SVGAGI. The CDR3 runs 12 residues. V was clipped by 6 bases and J by 8 bases, with 14 bases between them. The CDR3 loop is CASSSQGLQQYF. In DNA, the CDR3 is TGTGCCAGCAGCTCACAGGGCCTCCAGCAGTACTTC.

The chain recombines TRBV11-1 with TRBJ2-7; TRBD1 is a possible D gene (6 bases). V gave up 5 bases and J gave up 3 bases, with 17 bases separating them. CDR1 SGHAT and CDR2 FQDESV come from the germline V gene (reference sequence). The CDR3 length is 15 residues. The CDR3 protein is CASSLTDSMHYEQYF. CDR3 in DNA: TGTGCCAGCAGCCTCACGGACAGTATGCACTACGAGCAGTACTTC.

The chain has TRBV30 and TRBJ1-3; unclear D gene. There are 14 residues in the CDR3. The V end lost 0 bases, the J end lost 0 bases, and 6 bases lay between the germline ends. Germline V gene lookup returns CDR1 GTSNPN and CDR2 SVGIG (reference sequence). The CDR3 is CAWSVGISGNTIYF. The CDR3 DNA follows: TGTGCCTGGAGTGTGGGGATCTCTGGAAACACCATATATTTT.

There are a few counts of this clone. The chain uses TRBV27 and TRBJ2-3; D might be TRBD2 (7 bases). The CDR3 consists of 16 residues. V lost 3 bases and J 4 bases, leaving 17 bases between the germline ends. CDR1 is MNHEY, CDR2 SMNVEV, per germline (reference sequence). The CDR3, as DNA: TGTGCCAGCAGTTTTAGGGGGGGGGCTTTGGCAGATACGCAGTATTTT. Protein: CASSFRGGALADTQYF.